The sequence of this T cell receptor beta chain was determined in a study of T cell clonotyping in hematopoietic cell transplantation. Described time point: recipient sample about 28 days before transplant, after cytoreduction. Blood collection times were about day -28 and days 30, 100, 180 posttransplant. Overall study results and limits: Higher Inverse Simpson Index values in graft donor and pretransplant recipient predicted broader posttransplant TCR diversity.

Regarding this clone: Its target is unknown.

Clones were read by immunoSEQ multiplex PCR, and TCRdb kept only the in-frame ones, dropping some. This sample yields 49,000 or so clones, of which approximately 78% are seen a single time; over 4.5% belongs to the top ten. This sequence originates from a man aged 55 to 70 with myelodysplastic syndrome. Some clones in this sample may be carry-over from other donors' samples. This specimen was peripheral blood mononuclear cells, taken before stem cell transplant.

CDR3 protein: CASSYSYIPGQPQHF. CDR3 in DNA: TGTGCCAGCAGTTACTCGTACATCCCGGGTCAGCCCCAGCATTTT. This chain links TRBV6-5 with TRBJ1-5, with unresolved D. Germline assignment: CDR1 MNHEY and CDR2 SVGAGI. V dropped 0 bases and J dropped 6 bases, with 12 bases sitting between them. The CDR3 runs 15 residues.